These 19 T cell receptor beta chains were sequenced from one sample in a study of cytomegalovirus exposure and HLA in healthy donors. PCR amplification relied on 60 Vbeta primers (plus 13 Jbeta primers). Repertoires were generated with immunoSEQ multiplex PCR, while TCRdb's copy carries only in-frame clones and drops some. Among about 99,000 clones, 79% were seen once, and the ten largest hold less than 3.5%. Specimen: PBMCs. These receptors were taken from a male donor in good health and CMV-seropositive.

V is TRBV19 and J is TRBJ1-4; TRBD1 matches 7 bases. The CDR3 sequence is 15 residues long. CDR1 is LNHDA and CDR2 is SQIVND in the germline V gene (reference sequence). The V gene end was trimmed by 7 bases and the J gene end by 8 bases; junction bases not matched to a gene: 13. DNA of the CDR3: TGTGCCAGTACTTCGACAGGGCCACTAGGGGAAAAACTGTTTTTT. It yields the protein CASTSTGPLGEKLFF.

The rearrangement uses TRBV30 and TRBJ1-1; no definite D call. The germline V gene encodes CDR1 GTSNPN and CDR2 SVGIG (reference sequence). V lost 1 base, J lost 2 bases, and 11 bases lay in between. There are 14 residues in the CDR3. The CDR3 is CAWSGYSPNTEAFF. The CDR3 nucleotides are TGTGCCTGGAGTGGGTACAGTCCTAACACTGAAGCTTTCTTT.

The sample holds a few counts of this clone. The CDR3 nucleotides are TGTGCCAGCAGCCAAGACAGGGTGCGGACTGAAGCTTTCTTT. Protein: CASSQDRVRTEAFF. This chain links TRBV5-5 with TRBJ1-1, with TRBD1 matching 7 bases. After removal of 4 bases from V and 5 bases from J, the junction contained 8 bases not matched to a gene. The CDR3 runs to 14 residues. The germline gives CDR1 SGHKS, CDR2 YYEKEE (reference sequence). Full variable domain (outside the CDR3, taken from reference TRBV5-5 and TRBJ1-1): DAGVTQSPTHLIKTRGQQVTLRCSPISGHKSVSWYQQVLGQGPQFIFQYYEKEERGRGNFPDRFSARQFPNYSSELNVNALLLGDSALYLCASSQDRVRTEAFFGQGTRLTVV.

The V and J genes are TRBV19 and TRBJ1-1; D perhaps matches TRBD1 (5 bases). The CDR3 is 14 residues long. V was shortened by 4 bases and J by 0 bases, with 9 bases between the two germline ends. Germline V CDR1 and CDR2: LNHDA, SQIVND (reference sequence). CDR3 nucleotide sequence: TGTGCCAGTAGTAGCAGGGCACTGAACACTGAAGCTTTCTTT. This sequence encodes CASSSRALNTEAFF. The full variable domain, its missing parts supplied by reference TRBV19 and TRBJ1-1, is DGGITQSPKYLFRKEGQNVTLSCEQNLNHDAMYWYRQDPGQGLRLIYYSQIVNDFQKGDIAEGYSVSREKKESFPLTVTSAQKNPTAFYLCASSSRALNTEAFFGQGTRLTVV.

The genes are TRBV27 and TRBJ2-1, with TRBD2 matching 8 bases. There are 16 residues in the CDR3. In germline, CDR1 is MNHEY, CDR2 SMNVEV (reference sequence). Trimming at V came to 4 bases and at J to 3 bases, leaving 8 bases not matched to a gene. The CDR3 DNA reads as TGTGCCAGCAGTTACGATTTGGCGGGGGGCTACAATGAGCAGTTCTTC. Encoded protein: CASSYDLAGGYNEQFF.

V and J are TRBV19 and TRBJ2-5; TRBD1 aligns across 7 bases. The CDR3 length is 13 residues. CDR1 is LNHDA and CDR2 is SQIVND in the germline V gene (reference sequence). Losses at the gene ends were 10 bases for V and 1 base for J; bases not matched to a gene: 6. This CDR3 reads CATAGTVQETQYF. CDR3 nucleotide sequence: TGTGCCACCGCCGGGACAGTCCAAGAGACCCAGTACTTC. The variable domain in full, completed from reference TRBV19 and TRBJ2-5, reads DGGITQSPKYLFRKEGQNVTLSCEQNLNHDAMYWYRQDPGQGLRLIYYSQIVNDFQKGDIAEGYSVSREKKESFPLTVTSAQKNPTAFYLCATAGTVQETQYFGPGTRLLVL.

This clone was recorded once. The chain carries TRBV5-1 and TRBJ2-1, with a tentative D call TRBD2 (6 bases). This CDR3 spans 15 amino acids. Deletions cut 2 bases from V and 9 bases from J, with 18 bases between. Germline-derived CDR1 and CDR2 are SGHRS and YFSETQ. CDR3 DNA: TGCGCCAGCAGCTTTACTAGTAGGAGGGAGAGTGAGCAGTTCTTC. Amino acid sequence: CASSFTSRRESEQFF.

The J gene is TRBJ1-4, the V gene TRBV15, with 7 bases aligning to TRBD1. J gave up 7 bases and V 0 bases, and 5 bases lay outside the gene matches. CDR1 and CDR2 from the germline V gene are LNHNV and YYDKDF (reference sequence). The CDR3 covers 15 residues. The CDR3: CATSREQGRSEKLFF. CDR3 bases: TGTGCCACCAGCAGAGAACAGGGGAGGAGTGAAAAACTGTTTTTT.

The CDR3 region is CASSYGSGGFYEQYF. The CDR3 coding sequence is TGTGCCAGCAGTTACGGTAGCGGGGGTTTCTACGAGCAGTACTTC. The chain has TRBV6-5 and TRBJ2-7, with 9 bases lining up with TRBD2. Unmatched junction bases numbered 5, after V lost 2 bases and J lost 3 bases. The CDR3 spans 15 residues. CDR1 and CDR2 from the germline V gene are MNHEY and SVGAGI.

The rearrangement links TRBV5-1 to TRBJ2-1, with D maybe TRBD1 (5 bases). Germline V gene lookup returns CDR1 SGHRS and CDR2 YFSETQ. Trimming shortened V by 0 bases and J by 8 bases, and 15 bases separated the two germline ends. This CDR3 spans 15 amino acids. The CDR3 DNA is TGCGCCAGCAGCTTGGCAGGGAATAAGGTAGATGAGCAGTTCTTC. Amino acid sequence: CASSLAGNKVDEQFF. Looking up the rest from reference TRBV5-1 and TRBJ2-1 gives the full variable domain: KAGVTQTPRYLIKTRGQQVTLSCSPISGHRSVSWYQQTPGQGLQFLFEYFSETQRNKGNFPGRFSGRQFSNSRSEMNVSTLELGDSALYLCASSLAGNKVDEQFFGPGTRLTVL.

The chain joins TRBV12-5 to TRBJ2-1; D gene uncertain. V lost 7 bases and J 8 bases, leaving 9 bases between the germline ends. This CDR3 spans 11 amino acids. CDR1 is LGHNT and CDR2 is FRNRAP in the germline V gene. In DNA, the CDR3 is TGTGCTAGTGCCCGCGCGTATGAGCAGTTCTTC. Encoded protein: CASARAYEQFF.

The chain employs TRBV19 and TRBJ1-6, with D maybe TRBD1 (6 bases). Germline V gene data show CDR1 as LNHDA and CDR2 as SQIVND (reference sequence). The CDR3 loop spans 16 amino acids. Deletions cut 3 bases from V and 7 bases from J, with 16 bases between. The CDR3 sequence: CASSMSARGANSPLHF. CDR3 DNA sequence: TGTGCCAGTAGTATGTCCGCTCGGGGGGCGAATTCACCCCTCCACTTT.

Written as DNA, the CDR3 is TGTGCCAGCAGTTACTCGGGGCAGGGAGGCACCGGGGAGCTGTTTTTT. Residues: CASSYSGQGGTGELFF. The chain couples TRBV6-5 to TRBJ2-2, with D possibly TRBD2 on 6 matching bases. This CDR3 has 16 amino acids. Trimming left V 0 bases short and J 4 bases short, with 12 bases between. Germline lookup yields CDR1 MNHEY and CDR2 SVGAGI.

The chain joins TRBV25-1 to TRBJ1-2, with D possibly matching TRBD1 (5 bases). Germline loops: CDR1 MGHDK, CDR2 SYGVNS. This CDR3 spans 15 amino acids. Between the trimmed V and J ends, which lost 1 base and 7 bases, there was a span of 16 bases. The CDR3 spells CASSESLRGGVGYTF. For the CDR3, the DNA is TGTGCCAGCAGTGAATCGCTGCGGGGGGGGGTTGGCTACACCTTC.

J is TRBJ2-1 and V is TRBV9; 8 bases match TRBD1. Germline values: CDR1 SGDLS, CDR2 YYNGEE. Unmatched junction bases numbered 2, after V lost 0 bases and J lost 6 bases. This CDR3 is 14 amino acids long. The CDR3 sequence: CASSVGTGGNEQFF. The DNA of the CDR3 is TGTGCCAGCAGCGTAGGAACAGGGGGCAATGAGCAGTTCTTC.

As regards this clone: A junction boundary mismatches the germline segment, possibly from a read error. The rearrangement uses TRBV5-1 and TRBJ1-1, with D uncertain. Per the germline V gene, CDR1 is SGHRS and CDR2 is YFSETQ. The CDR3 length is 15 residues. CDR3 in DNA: TGCGCCAGCAGCTTGGAAATGGAGAGGAACCCTGAAGCTTTCTTT. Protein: CASSLEMERNPEAFF.

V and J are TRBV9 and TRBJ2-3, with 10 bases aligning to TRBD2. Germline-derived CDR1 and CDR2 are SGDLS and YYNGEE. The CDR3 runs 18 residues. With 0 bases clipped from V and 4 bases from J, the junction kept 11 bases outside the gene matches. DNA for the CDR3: TGTGCCAGCAGCGTAGGGCCTAGCGGGGGATTTAAGGCAGATACGCAGTATTTT. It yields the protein CASSVGPSGGFKADTQYF. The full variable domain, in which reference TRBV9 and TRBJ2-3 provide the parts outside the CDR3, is DSGVTQTPKHLITATGQRVTLRCSPRSGDLSVYWYQQSLDQGLQFLIQYYNGEERAKGNILERFSAQQFPDLHSELNLSSLELGDSALYFCASSVGPSGGFKADTQYFGPGTRLTVL.

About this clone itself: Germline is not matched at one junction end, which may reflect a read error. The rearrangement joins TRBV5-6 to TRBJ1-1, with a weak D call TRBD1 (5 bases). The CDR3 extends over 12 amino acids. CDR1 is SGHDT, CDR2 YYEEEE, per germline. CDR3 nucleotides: TGTGCCAGCACCTTGCCCGGGGGGGAAGCTTTCTTT. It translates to CASTLPGGEAFF. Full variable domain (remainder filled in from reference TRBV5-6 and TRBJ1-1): DAGVTQSPTHLIKTRGQQVTLRCSPKSGHDTVSWYQQALGQGPQFIFQYYEEEERQRGNFPDRFSGHQFPNYSSELNVNALLLGDSALYLCASTLPGGEAFFGQGTRLTVV.

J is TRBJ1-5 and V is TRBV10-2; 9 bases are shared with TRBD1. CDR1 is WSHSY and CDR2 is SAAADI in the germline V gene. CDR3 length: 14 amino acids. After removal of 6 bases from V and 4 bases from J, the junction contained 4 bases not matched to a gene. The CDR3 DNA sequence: TGCGCCAGCAGCTCGACAGGGGGTAATCAGCCCCAGCATTTT. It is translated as CASSSTGGNQPQHF.